These 17 T cell receptor beta chains were sequenced from one sample in a study of CD8+ T cells in alopecia areata. Treatment described: oral pan-JAK inhibitor, 5-10 mg twice daily. The sequencing template was cDNA reverse transcribed from extracted RNA. The assay was immunoSEQ multiplex PCR, and TCRdb's table has in-frame clones only and misses some. The data contain 110,000 to 150,000 clones, less than 70% of them singletons. The material sequenced was CD8+ T cells sorted from blood, taken at week 4, from a patient treated with tofacitinib. The receptors come from a human donor with alopecia areata.

This clone was observed a few times. This chain links TRBV7-9 with TRBJ2-1, with TRBD2 matching over 8 bases. The CDR3 length is 19 residues. After removal of 5 bases from V and 2 bases from J, the junction contained 17 bases not matched to a gene. CDR1 is SEHNR, CDR2 FQNEAQ, per germline (reference sequence). The CDR3 region is CASSPPPELVGGAYNEQFF. The CDR3 DNA follows: TGTGCCAGCAGCCCTCCCCCGGAACTGGTCGGGGGGGCCTACAATGAGCAGTTCTTC.

The chain is built from TRBV9 and TRBJ1-1; 10 positions agree with TRBD1. The germline V gene has CDR1 SGDLS and CDR2 YYNGEE. V gave up 2 bases and J gave up 6 bases; unmatched junction bases: 4. This CDR3 spans 14 amino acids. The CDR3 protein is CASSVLTGGSEAFF. The CDR3 bases are TGTGCCAGCAGCGTTTTGACAGGGGGCTCTGAAGCTTTCTTT. The whole variable domain, remainder taken from reference TRBV9 and TRBJ1-1, is DSGVTQTPKHLITATGQRVTLRCSPRSGDLSVYWYQQSLDQGLQFLIQYYNGEERAKGNILERFSAQQFPDLHSELNLSSLELGDSALYFCASSVLTGGSEAFFGQGTRLTVV.

The chain has TRBV6-5 and TRBJ2-2; D gene ambiguous. Germline lookup yields CDR1 MNHEY and CDR2 SVGAGI. This CDR3 is 14 amino acids long. The V and J ends lost 4 bases and 6 bases respectively, with 12 bases between them. The CDR3 DNA sequence: TGTGCCAGCAGTTCCTCCGAAGAGGCCGGGGAGCTGTTTTTT. Translating it yields CASSSSEEAGELFF.

Written as DNA, the CDR3 is TGTGCCAGCAGCTTAGAACTTAGCACAGATACGCAGTATTTT. This translates into CASSLELSTDTQYF. The chain employs TRBV7-8 and TRBJ2-3, with no clear D. Germline loops: CDR1 SGHVS, CDR2 FQNEAQ. This CDR3 region has 14 residues. Trimming stripped 1 base from V and 0 bases from J, with 5 bases between.

This chain joins TRBV7-9 and TRBJ2-7; unclear D gene. Germline V CDR1 and CDR2: SEHNR, FQNEAQ (reference sequence). This CDR3 contains 13 residues. Between the trimmed V and J ends, which lost 3 bases and 5 bases, there was a span of 11 bases. DNA of the CDR3: TGTGCCAGCAGCTTTGGCGGAAGCCACGAGCAGTACTTC. This gives the protein CASSFGGSHEQYF.

There are a few counts of this clone. The J gene is TRBJ2-3, the V gene TRBV11-2, with 10 bases that match TRBD1. The CDR3 contains 15 residues. V lost 4 bases and J lost 2; bases outside the gene matches: 3. CDR1 is SGHAT, CDR2 FQNNGV, per germline. The CDR3 loop is CASSYGTGATDTQYF. In DNA, the CDR3 is TGTGCCAGCAGCTACGGGACAGGGGCCACAGATACGCAGTATTTT.

V is TRBV30 and J is TRBJ2-1; 16 nucleotides match TRBD2. The CDR3 length is 15 residues. From germline, CDR1 is GTSNPN and CDR2 SVGIG (reference sequence). The V segment lost 0 bases and the J segment 8 bases; nucleotides outside the gene matches: 1. For the CDR3, the DNA is TGTGCCTGGAGTGTCGGGACTAGCGGGGGGGATGAGCAGTTCTTC. Protein product: CAWSVGTSGGDEQFF. Looking up the rest from reference TRBV30 and TRBJ2-1 gives the full variable domain: SQTIHQWPATLVQPVGSPLSLECTVEGTSNPNLYWYRQAAGRGLQLLFYSVGIGQISSEVPQNLSASRPQDRQFILSSKKLLLSDSGFYLCAWSVGTSGGDEQFFGPGTRLTVL.

CDR3 bases: TGCGCCAGCAGCCCAGGACCGGGACAGGGGACTTCACCCCTCCACTTT. It codes for CASSPGPGQGTSPLHF. The chain uses TRBV4-1 and TRBJ1-6; the match to TRBD1 covers 10 bases. CDR3 length equals 16 residues. CDR1 is MGHRA, CDR2 YSYEKL, per germline. J gave up 9 bases and V 4 bases, and 9 bases lay outside the gene matches.

This clone was recorded a few times. The V call is TRBV18, the J call TRBJ1-1; 9 bases fit TRBD1. Germline V gene lookup returns CDR1 KGHSH and CDR2 LQKENI. The CDR3 loop spans 16 amino acids. After removal of 3 bases from V and 0 bases from J, the junction contained 5 bases not matched to a gene. In DNA form, the CDR3 reads TGTGCCAGCTCACCGCCGGACAGGGGCGTGAACACTGAAGCTTTCTTT. The encoded protein is CASSPPDRGVNTEAFF.

V is TRBV11-2 and J is TRBJ2-7, with D possibly being TRBD1 (6 bases). The CDR3 has 15 residues. CDR1 and CDR2 from the germline V gene are SGHAT and FQNNGV. V dropped 0 bases and J dropped 2 bases, with 11 bases sitting between them. The CDR3 sequence: CASSLEPGVAYEQYF. The CDR3 DNA reads TGTGCCAGCAGCTTAGAACCAGGGGTAGCCTACGAGCAGTACTTC.

This clone turned up a few times. The rearrangement joins TRBV7-9 to TRBJ2-7; TRBD2 matches at 9 bases. After removal of 4 bases from V and 1 base from J, the junction contained 11 bases not matched to a gene. CDR3 length: 17 residues. The V gene's germline CDR1 is SEHNR and CDR2 FQNEAQ (reference sequence). CDR3 amino acids: CASSSGPGLAVSYEQYF. DNA for the CDR3: TGTGCCAGCAGCTCCGGACCGGGACTAGCAGTGTCCTACGAGCAGTACTTC.

The rearrangement uses TRBV12-5 and TRBJ2-2, with D unresolved. Germline loops: CDR1 LGHNT, CDR2 FRNRAP. Trimming cost V 0 bases and J 1 base, with 9 bases left between them. The CDR3 has 16 residues. The CDR3 DNA is TGTGCTAGTGGTTTGGTACAAGGGCAGAACACCGGGGAGCTGTTTTTT. This sequence encodes CASGLVQGQNTGELFF. Full variable domain (outside the CDR3, taken from reference TRBV12-5 and TRBJ2-2): DARVTQTPRHKVTEMGQEVTMRCQPILGHNTVFWYRQTMMQGLELLAYFRNRAPLDDSGMPKDRFSAEMPDATLATLKIQPSEPRDSAVYFCASGLVQGQNTGELFFGEGSRLTVL.

The rearrangement joins TRBV7-6 to TRBJ1-1, with 7 bases aligning to TRBD1. The J segment lost 1 base and the V segment lost 1 base, leaving 3 bases of the junction unmatched. Per germline, CDR1 SGHVS and CDR2 FNYEAQ. CDR3 length equals 15 residues. Here the CDR3 reads CASSLGTGPNTEAFF. Written as DNA, the CDR3 is TGTGCCAGCAGCTTAGGGACAGGCCCGAACACTGAAGCTTTCTTT.

V and J are TRBV6-5 and TRBJ2-1; D is undetermined. CDR1 and CDR2 from the germline V gene are MNHEY and SVGAGI. This CDR3 spans 13 amino acids. Trimming pared 7 bases from V and 9 bases from J, leaving 16 bases between. The CDR3 sequence is CASTPAPSFEQFF. CDR3 coding DNA: TGTGCCAGCACCCCAGCCCCTTCTTTTGAGCAGTTCTTC.

This clone was recorded once. V gene TRBV7-9 combines with J gene TRBJ2-5; 7 bases are shared with TRBD2. The trim removed 0 bases at V and 3 bases at J, leaving 1 base unmatched. The CDR3 totals 14 residues. Germline V gives CDR1 SEHNR, CDR2 FQNEAQ (reference sequence). CDR3 DNA sequence: TGTGCCAGCAGCTTAGCCGGGACTAAAGAGACCCAGTACTTC. The encoded protein is CASSLAGTKETQYF.

The chain has TRBV6-1 and TRBJ2-7; D is unclear. V gave up 11 bases and J gave up 2 bases, with 13 bases separating them. Germline assignment: CDR1 MNHNS and CDR2 SASEGT. The CDR3 totals 12 residues. CDR3 in amino acids: CAAERSAYEQYF. Here the CDR3 DNA reads TGTGCCGCCGAAAGATCTGCCTACGAGCAGTACTTC.

The chain joins TRBV4-3 to TRBJ2-1; 7 nucleotides line up with TRBD2. Germline assignment: CDR1 LGHNA and CDR2 YSLEER. The CDR3 spans 16 residues. V dropped 5 bases and J dropped 5; count of bases not matched to a gene: 12. The chain's CDR3 is CASSARGEGKHNEQFF. For the CDR3, the DNA is TGCGCCAGCAGCGCCCGGGGGGAGGGAAAGCACAATGAGCAGTTCTTC.